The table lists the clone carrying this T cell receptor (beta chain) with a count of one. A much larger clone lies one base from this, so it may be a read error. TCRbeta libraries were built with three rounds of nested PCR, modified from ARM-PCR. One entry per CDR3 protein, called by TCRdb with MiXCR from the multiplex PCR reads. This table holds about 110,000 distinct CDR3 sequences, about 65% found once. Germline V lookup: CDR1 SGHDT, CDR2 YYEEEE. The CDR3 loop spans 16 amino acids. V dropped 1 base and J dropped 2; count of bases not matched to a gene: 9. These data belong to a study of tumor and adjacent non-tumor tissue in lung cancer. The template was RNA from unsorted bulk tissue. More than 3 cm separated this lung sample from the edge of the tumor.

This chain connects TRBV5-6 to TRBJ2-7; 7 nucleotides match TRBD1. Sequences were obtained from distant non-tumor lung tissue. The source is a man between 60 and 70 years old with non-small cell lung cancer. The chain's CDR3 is CASSLRGPQKTYEQYF. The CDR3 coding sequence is TGTGCCAGCAGCTTGAGGGGGCCACAAAAAACCTACGAGCAGTACTTC.